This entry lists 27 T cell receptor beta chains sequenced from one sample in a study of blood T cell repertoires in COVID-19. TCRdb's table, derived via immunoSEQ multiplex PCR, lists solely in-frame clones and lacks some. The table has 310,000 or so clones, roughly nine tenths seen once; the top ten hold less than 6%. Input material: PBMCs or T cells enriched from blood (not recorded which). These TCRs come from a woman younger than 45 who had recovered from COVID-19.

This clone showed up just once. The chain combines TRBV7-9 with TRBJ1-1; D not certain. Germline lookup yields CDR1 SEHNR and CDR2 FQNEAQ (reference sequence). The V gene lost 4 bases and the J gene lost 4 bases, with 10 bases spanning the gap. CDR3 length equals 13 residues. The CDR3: CASSSLTGTEAFF. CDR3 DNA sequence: TGTGCCAGCAGCTCCCTCACGGGCACTGAAGCTTTCTTT.

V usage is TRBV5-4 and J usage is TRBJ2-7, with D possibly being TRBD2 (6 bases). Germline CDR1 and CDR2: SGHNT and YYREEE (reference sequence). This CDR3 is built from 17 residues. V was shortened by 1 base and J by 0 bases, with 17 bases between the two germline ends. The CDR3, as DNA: TGTGCCAGCAGCTTGAGGAGAGCGGGTCCCAGCTCCTACGAGCAGTACTTC. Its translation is CASSLRRAGPSSYEQYF.

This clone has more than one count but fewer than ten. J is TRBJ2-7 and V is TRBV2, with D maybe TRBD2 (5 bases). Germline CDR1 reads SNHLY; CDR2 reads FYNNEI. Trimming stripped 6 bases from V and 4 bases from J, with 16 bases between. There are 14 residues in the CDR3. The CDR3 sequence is CASSAGPPAYEQYF. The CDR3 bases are TGTGCCAGCAGCGCGGGCCCGCCGGCTTACGAGCAGTACTTC.

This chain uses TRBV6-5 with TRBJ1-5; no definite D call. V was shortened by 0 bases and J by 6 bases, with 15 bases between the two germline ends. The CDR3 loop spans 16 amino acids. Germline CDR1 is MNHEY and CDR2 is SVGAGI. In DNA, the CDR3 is TGTGCCAGCAGTTACTCGGGGTCGGGATTGAGTCAGCCCCAGCATTTT. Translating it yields CASSYSGSGLSQPQHF.

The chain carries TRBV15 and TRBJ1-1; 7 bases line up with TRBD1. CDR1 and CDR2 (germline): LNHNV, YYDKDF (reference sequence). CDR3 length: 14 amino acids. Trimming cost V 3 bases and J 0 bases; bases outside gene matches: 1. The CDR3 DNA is TGTGCCACCAGCAGCGGACAGGTGAACACTGAAGCTTTCTTT. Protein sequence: CATSSGQVNTEAFF.

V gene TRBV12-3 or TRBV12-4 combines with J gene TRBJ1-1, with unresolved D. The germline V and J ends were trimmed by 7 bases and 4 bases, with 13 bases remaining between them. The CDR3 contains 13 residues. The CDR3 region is CASTTPRGTEAFF. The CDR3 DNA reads TGTGCCAGCACCACTCCGAGAGGCACTGAAGCTTTCTTT.

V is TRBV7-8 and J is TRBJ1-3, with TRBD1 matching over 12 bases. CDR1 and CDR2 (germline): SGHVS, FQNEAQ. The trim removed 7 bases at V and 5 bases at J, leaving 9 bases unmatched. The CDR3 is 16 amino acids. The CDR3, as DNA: TGTGCCAGCATAGGTATTGGGACAGGGGGCCGAAACACCATATATTTT. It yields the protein CASIGIGTGGRNTIYF.

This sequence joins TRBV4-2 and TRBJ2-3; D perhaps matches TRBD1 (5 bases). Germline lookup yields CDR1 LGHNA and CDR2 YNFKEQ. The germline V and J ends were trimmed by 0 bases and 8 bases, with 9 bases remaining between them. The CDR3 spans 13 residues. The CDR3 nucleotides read TGTGCCAGCAGCCAAGAGGGGCAGGGTACGCAGTATTTT. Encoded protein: CASSQEGQGTQYF.

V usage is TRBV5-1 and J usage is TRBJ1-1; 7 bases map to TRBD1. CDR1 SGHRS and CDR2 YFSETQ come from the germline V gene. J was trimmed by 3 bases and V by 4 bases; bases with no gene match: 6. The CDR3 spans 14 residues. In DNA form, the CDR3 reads TGCGCCAGCAGCGCCGGGACAGACCACACTGAAGCTTTCTTT. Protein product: CASSAGTDHTEAFF.

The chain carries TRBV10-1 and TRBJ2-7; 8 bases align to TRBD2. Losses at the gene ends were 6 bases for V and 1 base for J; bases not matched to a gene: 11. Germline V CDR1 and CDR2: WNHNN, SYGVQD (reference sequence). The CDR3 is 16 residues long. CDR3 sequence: CASRGPVVAGSYEQYF. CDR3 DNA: TGCGCCAGCAGGGGGCCGGTGGTAGCGGGGTCCTACGAGCAGTACTTC.

The CDR3 spells CASSVTGIGELFF. CDR3 nucleotides: TGTGCCAGCAGCGTTACAGGGATCGGGGAGCTGTTTTTT. The chain employs TRBV6-2 or TRBV6-3 and TRBJ2-2, with a possible D match to TRBD1 (6 bases). Germline V gene data show CDR1 as MNHEY and CDR2 as SVGEGT. Trimming cost V 6 bases and J 7 bases, with 12 bases left between them. The CDR3 runs 13 residues.

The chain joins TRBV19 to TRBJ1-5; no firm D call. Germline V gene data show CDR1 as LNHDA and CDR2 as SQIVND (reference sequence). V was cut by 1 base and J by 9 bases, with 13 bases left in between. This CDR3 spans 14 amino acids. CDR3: CASSIGAAGGPQHF. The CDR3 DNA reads TGTGCCAGTAGTATAGGGGCAGCCGGAGGGCCCCAGCATTTT.

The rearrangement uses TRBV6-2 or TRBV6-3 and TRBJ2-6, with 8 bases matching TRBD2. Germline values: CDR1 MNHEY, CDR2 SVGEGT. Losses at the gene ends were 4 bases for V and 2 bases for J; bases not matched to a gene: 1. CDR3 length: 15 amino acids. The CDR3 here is CASSSGGAGANVLTF. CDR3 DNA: TGTGCCAGCAGTTCCGGGGGGGCTGGGGCCAACGTCCTGACTTTC.

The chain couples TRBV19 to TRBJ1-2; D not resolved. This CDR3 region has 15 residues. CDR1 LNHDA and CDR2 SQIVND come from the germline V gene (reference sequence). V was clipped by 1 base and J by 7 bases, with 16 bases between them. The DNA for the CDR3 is TGTGCCAGTAGTATAGGCGGCCAATCCTCTCGTGGCTACACCTTC. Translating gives CASSIGGQSSRGYTF.

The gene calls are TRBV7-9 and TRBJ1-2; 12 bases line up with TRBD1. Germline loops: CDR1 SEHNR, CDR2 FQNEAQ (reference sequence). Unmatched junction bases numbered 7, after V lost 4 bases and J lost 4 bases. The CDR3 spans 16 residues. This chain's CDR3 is CASSSNRDRGPYGYTF. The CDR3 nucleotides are TGTGCCAGCAGCTCAAACCGGGACAGGGGGCCCTATGGCTACACCTTC.

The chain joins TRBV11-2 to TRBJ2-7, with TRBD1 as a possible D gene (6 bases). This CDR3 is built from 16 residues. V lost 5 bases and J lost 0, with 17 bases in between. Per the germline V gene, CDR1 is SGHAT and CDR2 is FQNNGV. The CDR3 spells CASSLAGTPSSYEQYF. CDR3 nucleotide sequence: TGTGCCAGCAGCCTAGCCGGGACACCGAGCTCCTACGAGCAGTACTTC. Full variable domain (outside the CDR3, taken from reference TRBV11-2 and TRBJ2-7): EAGVAQSPRYKIIEKRQSVAFWCNPISGHATLYWYQQILGQGPKLLIQFQNNGVVDDSQLPKDRFSAERLKGVDSTLKIQPAKLEDSAVYLCASSLAGTPSSYEQYFGPGTRLTVT.

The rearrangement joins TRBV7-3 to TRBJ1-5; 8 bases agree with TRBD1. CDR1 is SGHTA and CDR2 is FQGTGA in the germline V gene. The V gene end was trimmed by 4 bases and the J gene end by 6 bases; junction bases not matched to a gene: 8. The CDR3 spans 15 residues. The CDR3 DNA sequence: TGTGCCAGCAGCTCCCCGGGACAGGCGATTCAGCCCCAGCATTTT. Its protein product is CASSSPGQAIQPQHF.

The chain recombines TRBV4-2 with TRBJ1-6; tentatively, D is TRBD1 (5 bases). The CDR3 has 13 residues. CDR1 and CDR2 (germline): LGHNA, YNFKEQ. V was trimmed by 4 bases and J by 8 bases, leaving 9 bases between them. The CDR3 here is CASSPLGDSPLHF. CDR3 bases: TGTGCCAGCAGCCCCTTAGGGGATTCACCCCTCCACTTT.

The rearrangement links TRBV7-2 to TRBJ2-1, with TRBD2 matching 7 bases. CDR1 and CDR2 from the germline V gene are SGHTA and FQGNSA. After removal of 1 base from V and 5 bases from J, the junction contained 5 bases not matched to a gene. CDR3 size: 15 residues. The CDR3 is CASSLGGGSHNEQFF. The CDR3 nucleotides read TGTGCCAGCAGCTTAGGGGGGGGGTCCCACAATGAGCAGTTCTTC.

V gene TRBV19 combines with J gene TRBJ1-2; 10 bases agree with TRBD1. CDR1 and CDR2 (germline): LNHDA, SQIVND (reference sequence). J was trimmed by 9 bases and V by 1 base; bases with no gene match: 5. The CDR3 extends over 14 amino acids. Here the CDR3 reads CASSIAGQGVRYTF. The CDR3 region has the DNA TGTGCCAGTAGTATAGCAGGACAGGGGGTTCGCTACACCTTC.

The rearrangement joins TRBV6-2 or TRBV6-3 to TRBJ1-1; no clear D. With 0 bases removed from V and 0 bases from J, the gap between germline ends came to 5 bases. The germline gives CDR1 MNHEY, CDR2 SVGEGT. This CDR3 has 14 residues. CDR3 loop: CASSYSQLNTEAFF. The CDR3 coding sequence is TGTGCCAGCAGTTACTCGCAGTTGAACACTGAAGCTTTCTTT.

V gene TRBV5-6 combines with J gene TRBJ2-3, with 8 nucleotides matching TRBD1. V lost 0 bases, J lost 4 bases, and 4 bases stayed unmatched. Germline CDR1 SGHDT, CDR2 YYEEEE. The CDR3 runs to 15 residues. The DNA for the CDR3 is TGTGCCAGCAGCTTGGAGTCAGGGGGCCCAGATACGCAGTATTTT. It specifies CASSLESGGPDTQYF.

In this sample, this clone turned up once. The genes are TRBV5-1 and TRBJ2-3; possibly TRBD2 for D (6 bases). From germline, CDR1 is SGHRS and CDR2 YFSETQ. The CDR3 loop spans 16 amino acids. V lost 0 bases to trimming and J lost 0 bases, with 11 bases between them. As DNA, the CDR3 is TGCGCCAGCAGCTTGGCCGGGGGTTCTAGCACAGATACGCAGTATTTT. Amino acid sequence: CASSLAGGSSTDTQYF.

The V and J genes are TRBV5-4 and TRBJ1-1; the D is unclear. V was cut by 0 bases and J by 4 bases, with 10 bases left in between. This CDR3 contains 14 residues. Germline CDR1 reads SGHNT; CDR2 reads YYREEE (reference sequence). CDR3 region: CASSLAHRFTEAFF. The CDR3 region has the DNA TGTGCCAGCAGCTTGGCCCACAGATTCACTGAAGCTTTCTTT.

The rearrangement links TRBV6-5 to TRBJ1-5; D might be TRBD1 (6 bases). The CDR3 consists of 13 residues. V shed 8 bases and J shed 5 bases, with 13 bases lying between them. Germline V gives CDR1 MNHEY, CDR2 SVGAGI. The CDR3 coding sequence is TGTGCCAGCGGTCGGGGGGCCGATCAGCCCCAGCATTTT. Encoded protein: CASGRGADQPQHF.

CDR3 region: CASSLAWGQSNTGELFF. The CDR3 DNA follows: TGTGCCAGCAGCTTAGCCTGGGGGCAGTCGAACACCGGGGAGCTGTTTTTT. The V and J genes are TRBV7-6 and TRBJ2-2; a weak D match, TRBD1 (6 bases). Germline-derived CDR1 and CDR2 are SGHVS and FNYEAQ. The V and J ends lost 0 bases and 0 bases respectively, with 11 bases between them. The CDR3 covers 17 residues.

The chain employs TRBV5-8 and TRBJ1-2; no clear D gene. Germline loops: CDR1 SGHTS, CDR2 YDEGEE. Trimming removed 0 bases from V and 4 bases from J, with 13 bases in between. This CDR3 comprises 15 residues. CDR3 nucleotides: TGTGCCAGCAGCTTGGATCTACCCCTTGGCTATGGCTACACCTTC. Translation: CASSLDLPLGYGYTF.